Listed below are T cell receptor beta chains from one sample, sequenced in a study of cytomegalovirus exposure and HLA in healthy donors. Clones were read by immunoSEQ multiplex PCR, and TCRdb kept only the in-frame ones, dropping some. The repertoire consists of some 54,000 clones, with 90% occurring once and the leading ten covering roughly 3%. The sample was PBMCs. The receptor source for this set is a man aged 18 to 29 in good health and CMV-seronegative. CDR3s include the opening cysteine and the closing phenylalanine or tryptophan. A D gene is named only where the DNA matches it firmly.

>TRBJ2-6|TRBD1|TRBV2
TGTGCCAGCAGCGAGGACAGGATACGCTCTGGGGCCAACGTCCTGACTTTC
CASSEDRIRSGANVLTF
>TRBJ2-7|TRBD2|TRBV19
TGTGCCAGTAGTCCAACGGGACTAGCCCACTACGAGCAGTACTTC
CASSPTGLAHYEQYF
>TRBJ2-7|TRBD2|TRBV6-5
TGTGCCAGCAGTTACAAGACTAGCGGTACCTACGAGCAGTACTTC
CASSYKTSGTYEQYF
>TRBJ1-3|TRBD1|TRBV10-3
TGTGCCATCAGTGGGGCAGGGGGCAAAAACACCATATATTTT
CAISGAGGKNTIYF
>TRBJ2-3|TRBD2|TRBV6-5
TGTGCCAGCAGTTACCGTAGCGGGAGTGGTACAGATACGCAGTATTTT
CASSYRSGSGTDTQYF
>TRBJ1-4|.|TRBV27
TGTGCCAGCAGTTTATCGAAACAGGTGGATGAAAAACTGTTTTTT
CASSLSKQVDEKLFF
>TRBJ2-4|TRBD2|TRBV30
TGTGCCTGGAGCCTCGTAAGAGCGGGAGTGCCCGGAGACATTCAGTACTTC
CAWSLVRAGVPGDIQYF
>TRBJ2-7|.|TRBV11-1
TGTGCCAGCAGCTTAATGGAGCAGCCGCTATACGAGCAGTACTTC
CASSLMEQPLYEQYF
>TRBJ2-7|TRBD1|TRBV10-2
TGCGCCAGCAGTCTACAGGGGAAGGGATCCTACGAGCAGTACTTC
CASSLQGKGSYEQYF
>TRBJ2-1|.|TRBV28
TGTGCCAGCAGAACCACTCTGAGTTCCTACAATGAGCAGTTCTTC
CASRTTLSSYNEQFF
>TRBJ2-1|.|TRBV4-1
TGCGCCAGCAGCCTATCAGCGGTCTCCTACAATGAGCAGTTCTTC
CASSLSAVSYNEQFF
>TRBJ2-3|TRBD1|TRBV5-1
TGCGCCAGCACCCGACAGGGGAGCACAGATACGCAGTATTTT
CASTRQGSTDTQYF
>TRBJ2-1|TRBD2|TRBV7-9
TGTGCCAGCACCTCGCCGGGGACTAGCGGGAACAATGAGCAGTTCTTC
CASTSPGTSGNNEQFF
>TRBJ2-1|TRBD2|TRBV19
TGTGCCAGTAGTAGCCCGGGACTAGCGGCTAACAATGAGCAGTTCTTC
CASSSPGLAANNEQFF
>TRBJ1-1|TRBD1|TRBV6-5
TGTGCCACATCAGAGCTGGGACAGGGGAACACTGAAGCTTTCTTT
CATSELGQGNTEAFF
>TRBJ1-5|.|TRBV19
TGTGCCAGTAGCACCTTCGTTAAAGGGGGCCAGCATTTT
CASSTFVKGGQHF
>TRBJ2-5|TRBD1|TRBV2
TGTGCCAGCAGCCTAAGGACAGGTTCGGAGACCCAGTACTTC
CASSLRTGSETQYF
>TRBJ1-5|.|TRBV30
TGTGCCTGGAGTGTCGGGCGAGGGAGCAATCAGCCCCAGCATTTT
CAWSVGRGSNQPQHF